One sample yielded the 31 T cell receptor beta chains listed below, sequenced in a study of shared clonotypes between healthy human individuals (dated by TCRdb to between 2020 and 2021). Receptor amplification or capture employed the immunoSEQ multiplex PCR assay. The source is immuneACCESS, and TCRdb retained only in-frame sequences with V and J called. Part of the clones is not carried over; for the studies checked, unresolved V genes explain less than half of this, and the remainder is unexplained. Recorded for this sample are 2 million to 2.5 million clones; approximately 96% of them occurred a single time. The ten largest clones capture roughly 0.13% of the sample. The sequenced sample consisted of naive CD4+ T cells sorted from blood. This specimen's cell subset or site label, per the study, means: CD45RA+ positively selected. The receptors derive from a man younger than 35 in good health.

The sample holds one count of this clone. CDR3 nucleotide sequence: TGTGCCAGCAGTGTACAGGGGGTGGTAAGCACTGAAGCTTTCTTT. Protein: CASSVQGVVSTEAFF. The J gene is TRBJ1-1, the V gene TRBV6-1; the match to TRBD1 covers 8 bases. The CDR3 covers 15 residues. J was trimmed by 4 bases and V by 4 bases; bases with no gene match: 8. CDR1 and CDR2 (germline): MNHNS, SASEGT.

The chain has TRBV4-3 and TRBJ1-2; D might be TRBD1 (5 bases). Trimming took off 4 bases at V and 1 base at J, with 13 bases between the two ends. The CDR3 extends over 15 amino acids. Per the germline V gene, CDR1 is LGHNA and CDR2 is YSLEER. The CDR3 protein is CASSLMRGSNYGYTF. CDR3 in DNA: TGCGCCAGCAGCCTAATGCGGGGCAGTAACTATGGCTACACCTTC.

V is TRBV14 and J is TRBJ2-1; 9 positions agree with TRBD2. This CDR3 region has 15 residues. Germline values: CDR1 SGHDN, CDR2 FVKESK. V gave up 6 bases and J gave up 9 bases; unmatched junction bases: 12. CDR3 sequence: CASRASGAVYGEQFF. As DNA, the CDR3 is TGTGCCAGCAGGGCTAGCGGGGCCGTTTACGGTGAGCAGTTCTTC.

The rearrangement links TRBV12-5 to TRBJ1-1; D is perhaps TRBD1 (6 bases). This CDR3 comprises 11 residues. CDR1 and CDR2 (germline): LGHNT, FRNRAP. Deletions cut 9 bases from V and 4 bases from J, with 9 bases between. This chain's CDR3 is CASRGPTEAFF. Written as DNA, the CDR3 is TGTGCTAGCCGGGGGCCCACTGAAGCTTTCTTT.

The CDR3 nucleotides are TGTGCCAGCAGTTACGGGTCGGTCGGACAGCCCCAGCATTTT. Amino acid sequence: CASSYGSVGQPQHF. V is TRBV6-5 and J is TRBJ1-5; D is unresolved. The germline V and J ends were trimmed by 2 bases and 7 bases, with 12 bases remaining between them. Germline V lookup: CDR1 MNHEY, CDR2 SVGAGI. The CDR3 is 14 residues long.

The CDR3 region is CASSSTSGANVLTF. CDR3 nucleotide sequence: TGTGCCAGCAGTTCAACCTCTGGGGCCAACGTCCTGACTTTC. The chain joins TRBV27 to TRBJ2-6; D unresolved. V lost 4 bases to trimming and J lost 0 bases, with 4 bases between them. In germline, CDR1 is MNHEY, CDR2 SMNVEV (reference sequence). CDR3 length: 14 residues. Full variable domain (remainder filled in from reference TRBV27 and TRBJ2-6): EAQVTQNPRYLITVTGKKLTVTCSQNMNHEYMSWYRQDPGLGLRQIYYSMNVEVTDKGDVPEGYKVSRKEKRNFPLILESPSPNQTSLYFCASSSTSGANVLTFGAGSRLTVL.

A note on this clone: The same CDR3 arises from other DNA sequences in this sample as well. This chain joins TRBV18 and TRBJ2-7; 7 bases line up with TRBD1. V shed 2 bases, J shed 1 base, and the junction held 2 bases outside the gene matches. The CDR3 is 14 amino acids. Germline values: CDR1 KGHSH, CDR2 LQKENI. CDR3 nucleotide sequence: TGTGCCAGCTCACCAACAGGGGTATCCTACGAGCAGTACTTC. Amino acids: CASSPTGVSYEQYF.

In its sample, this clone was seen once. This chain uses TRBV28 with TRBJ1-2; 7 bases match TRBD1. This CDR3 has 14 residues. Trimming cost V 10 bases and J 4 bases; bases outside gene matches: 12. Germline values: CDR1 MDHEN, CDR2 SYDVKM. CDR3 bases: TGTGCCACCTTGAGACAGGGTGTGATCTATGGCTACACCTTC. Translating it yields CATLRQGVIYGYTF.

J is TRBJ2-7 and V is TRBV23-1, with D uncertain. TRBV23-1 is given ORF status, its function remaining uncertain. Trimming took off 6 bases at V and 5 bases at J, with 23 bases between the two ends. The CDR3 runs 16 residues. This CDR3 reads CASRPTVIWGIHEQYF. CDR3 DNA sequence: TGCGCCAGCAGACCTACCGTCATTTGGGGAATCCACGAGCAGTACTTC.

This chain links TRBV4-3 with TRBJ2-3; D gene ambiguous. CDR3 length: 16 residues. CDR1 and CDR2 (germline): LGHNA, YSLEER. V lost 0 bases and J 0 bases, leaving 10 bases between the germline ends. The CDR3 DNA reads TGCGCCAGCAGCCAAGATATCGGCACTAGCACAGATACGCAGTATTTT. Its protein product is CASSQDIGTSTDTQYF.

In this sample, this clone turned up once. The same CDR3 can be traced to other DNA sequences in this sample. The V call is TRBV30, the J call TRBJ1-4; 7 bases agree with TRBD1. This CDR3 region has 13 residues. Trimming took 2 bases from V and 7 from J; bases not matched to a gene: 4. Looked up from germline, CDR1 is GTSNPN and CDR2 is SVGIG (reference sequence). As DNA, the CDR3 is TGTGCCTGGAGTCCAGGGGGAAGTGAAAAACTGTTTTTT. Translation gives CAWSPGGSEKLFF. Drawing the rest from reference TRBV30 and TRBJ1-4, the complete variable domain is SQTIHQWPATLVQPVGSPLSLECTVEGTSNPNLYWYRQAAGRGLQLLFYSVGIGQISSEVPQNLSASRPQDRQFILSSKKLLLSDSGFYLCAWSPGGSEKLFFGSGTQLSVL.

The V and J genes are TRBV28 and TRBJ1-5, with unresolved D. The V gene lost 6 bases and the J gene lost 4 bases, with 10 bases spanning the gap. The length of the CDR3 is 13 residues. Per the germline V gene, CDR1 is MDHEN and CDR2 is SYDVKM. The CDR3 DNA reads as TGTGCCAGCAGGGATACTAGGAATCAGCCCCAGCATTTT. It specifies CASRDTRNQPQHF.

This chain uses TRBV7-8 with TRBJ1-6; 8 nucleotides align to TRBD1. Germline V lookup: CDR1 SGHVS, CDR2 FQNEAQ. J gave up 0 bases and V 3 bases, and 7 bases lay outside the gene matches. The CDR3 is 18 residues long. Here the CDR3 DNA reads TGTGCCAGCAGCTTCACTCGACAGGGGAGCTCCTATAATTCACCCCTCCACTTT. The encoded protein is CASSFTRQGSSYNSPLHF.

This chain links TRBV25-1 with TRBJ1-4, with D possibly being TRBD1 (6 bases). CDR3 length equals 17 residues. Germline loops: CDR1 MGHDK, CDR2 SYGVNS. V lost 6 bases and J 0 bases, leaving 17 bases between the germline ends. CDR3 sequence: CASSPPGTPSTNEKLFF. The DNA for the CDR3 is TGTGCCAGCAGCCCCCCGGGGACACCATCAACTAATGAAAAACTGTTTTTT.

Remarks on this clone: Other nucleotide sequences from this sample produce the same CDR3. V and J are TRBV29-1 and TRBJ1-1; no definite D call. The CDR3 totals 10 residues. V was shortened by 4 bases and J by 6 bases, with 6 bases between the two germline ends. Germline V gene data show CDR1 as SQVTM and CDR2 as ANQGSEA. CDR3 sequence reads: CSVGAAEAFF. DNA for the CDR3: TGCAGCGTTGGGGCGGCTGAAGCTTTCTTT.

V and J are TRBV7-9 and TRBJ2-7; 9 nucleotides align to TRBD2. Germline V gene lookup returns CDR1 SEHNR and CDR2 FQNEAQ (reference sequence). The CDR3 is 13 residues long. The junction had 5 bases not matched to a gene; V was cut back by 4 bases and J by 7 bases. Written as DNA, the CDR3 is TGTGCCAGCAGCTCAGGGACTAGCTGGGAGCAGTACTTC. Its translation is CASSSGTSWEQYF. The full variable domain, with the rest looked up from reference TRBV7-9 and TRBJ2-7, is DTGVSQNPRHKITKRGQNVTFRCDPISEHNRLYWYRQTLGQGPEFLTYFQNEAQLEKSRLLSDRFSAERPKGSFSTLEIQRTEQGDSAMYLCASSSGTSWEQYFGPGTRLTVT.

The V gene is TRBV7-9, the J gene TRBJ1-4; the D is unclear. V was trimmed by 5 bases and J by 4 bases, leaving 11 bases between them. Germline CDR1 is SEHNR and CDR2 is FQNEAQ (reference sequence). The CDR3 runs to 14 residues. The CDR3 DNA follows: TGTGCCAGCAGCAAAAGACTGAATAATGAAAAACTGTTTTTT. Protein: CASSKRLNNEKLFF.

The chain uses TRBV28 and TRBJ2-3; TRBD2 aligns across 10 bases. Unmatched junction bases numbered 12, after V lost 3 bases and J lost 3 bases. This CDR3 comprises 18 residues. CDR1 and CDR2 from the germline V gene are MDHEN and SYDVKM. CDR3 in amino acids: CASSFSRASGGQTDTQYF. DNA for the CDR3: TGTGCCAGCAGTTTCTCTCGAGCTAGCGGGGGCCAAACAGATACGCAGTATTTT. Full variable domain (outside the CDR3, taken from reference TRBV28 and TRBJ2-3): DVKVTQSSRYLVKRTGEKVFLECVQDMDHENMFWYRQDPGLGLRLIYFSYDVKMKEKGDIPEGYSVSREKKERFSLILESASTNQTSMYLCASSFSRASGGQTDTQYFGPGTRLTVL.

The rearrangement links TRBV15 to TRBJ1-1, with D unresolved. V lost 3 bases and J lost 0, with 11 bases in between. Germline-derived CDR1 and CDR2 are LNHNV and YYDKDF (reference sequence). The CDR3 extends over 15 amino acids. The CDR3 DNA reads as TGTGCCACCAGCAGGGCCCAGAAGATGAACACTGAAGCTTTCTTT. Its translation is CATSRAQKMNTEAFF.

The chain carries TRBV5-4 and TRBJ2-5; 8 bases align to TRBD1. The J call is uncertain, as TRBJ2-7 better fits the DNA end. The CDR3 is 14 amino acids. Looked up from germline, CDR1 is SGHNT and CDR2 is YYREEE (reference sequence). This CDR3 reads CASSEGQVLNEQYF. CDR3 DNA sequence: TGTGCCAGCAGCGAGGGACAGGTCTTAAACGAGCAGTACTTC.

The chain carries TRBV7-6 and TRBJ2-3, with a possible D match to TRBD2 (6 bases). V was clipped by 4 bases and J by 4 bases, with 12 bases between them. Germline CDR1 reads SGHVS; CDR2 reads FNYEAQ. The CDR3 loop spans 14 amino acids. CDR3 coding DNA: TGTGCCAGCAGCTCAACGGGGGTCCCAGATACGCAGTATTTT. Encoded protein: CASSSTGVPDTQYF.

This clone was counted a single time. This chain joins TRBV11-3 and TRBJ1-5; no reliable D call. The germline gives CDR1 SGHNT, CDR2 YENEEA. The V gene lost 1 base and the J gene lost 0 bases, with 13 bases spanning the gap. The CDR3 sequence is 17 residues long. In nucleotides, the CDR3 is TGTGCCAGCAGCTTAGGTGGGTCAGACTATAGCAATCAGCCCCAGCATTTT. It specifies CASSLGGSDYSNQPQHF.

The rearrangement joins TRBV27 to TRBJ2-7; the D is unclear. This CDR3 has 13 amino acids. In germline, CDR1 is MNHEY, CDR2 SMNVEV (reference sequence). V was shortened by 0 bases and J by 6 bases, with 9 bases between the two germline ends. For the CDR3, the DNA is TGTGCCAGCAGTTTATCAAGAGTTAGCGAGCAGTACTTC. Its protein is CASSLSRVSEQYF.

This clone has a handful of counts. This sequence joins TRBV4-3 and TRBJ1-2, with D tentatively TRBD1 (5 bases). Germline V CDR1 and CDR2: LGHNA, YSLEER. Trimming took off 6 bases at V and 4 bases at J, with 12 bases between the two ends. The CDR3 sequence is 13 residues long. The CDR3 coding sequence is TGCGCCAGCAGACCCGGGACCGGCTATGGCTACACCTTC. Its translation: CASRPGTGYGYTF.

The gene calls are TRBV6-5 and TRBJ1-4; no clear D. CDR3 length: 14 residues. Germline CDR1 MNHEY, CDR2 SVGAGI. V was shortened by 6 bases and J by 0 bases, with 8 bases between the two germline ends. CDR3 in DNA: TGTGCCAGCAGCGCGATTGCAACTAATGAAAAACTGTTTTTT. This codes for CASSAIATNEKLFF.

V is TRBV5-4 and J is TRBJ2-7, with 8 bases that match TRBD1. CDR3 length: 17 amino acids. CDR1 and CDR2 (germline): SGHNT, YYREEE (reference sequence). Trimming took 0 bases from V and 6 from J; bases not matched to a gene: 14. The CDR3 bases are TGTGCCAGCAGCTTGGGTTTTTCTACAGGGGGTCTAGGCGAGCAGTACTTC. Translation: CASSLGFSTGGLGEQYF.

This clone is a singleton in its sample. The V gene is TRBV28, the J gene TRBJ1-1; possibly TRBD1 for D (6 bases). Germline values: CDR1 MDHEN, CDR2 SYDVKM. This CDR3 has 15 residues. Trimming took off 10 bases at V and 1 base at J, with 19 bases between the two ends. This chain's CDR3 is CATLSSTGANTEAFF. The CDR3 DNA sequence: TGTGCCACCCTCTCCTCGACAGGAGCGAACACTGAAGCTTTCTTT.

This chain joins TRBV18 and TRBJ2-3; 9 bases map to TRBD2. CDR3 length: 15 residues. The J segment lost 6 bases and the V segment lost 2 bases, leaving 6 bases of the junction unmatched. Germline V gene lookup returns CDR1 KGHSH and CDR2 LQKENI. This CDR3 reads CASSPSSGSVDTQYF. CDR3 coding DNA: TGTGCCAGCTCACCAAGTAGCGGGAGTGTCGATACGCAGTATTTT. Filled out from reference TRBV18 and TRBJ2-3, the complete variable domain reads NAGVMQNPRHLVRRRGQEARLRCSPMKGHSHVYWYRQLPEEGLKFMVYLQKENIIDESGMPKERFSAEFPKEGPSILRIQQVVRGDSAAYFCASSPSSGSVDTQYFGPGTRLTVL.

The chain joins TRBV15 to TRBJ1-5; 10 bases are a match to TRBD1. The CDR3 has 16 residues. In germline, CDR1 is LNHNV, CDR2 YYDKDF (reference sequence). The junction had 4 bases not matched to a gene; V was cut back by 0 bases and J by 5 bases. CDR3 sequence (DNA): TGTGCCACCAGCAGAGACCACGGGACAGGGGATCAGCCCCAGCATTTT. It is translated as CATSRDHGTGDQPQHF.

Comments on this clone: Other DNA sequences of this sample code for an identical CDR3. This chain joins TRBV10-3 and TRBJ2-7; D could derive from TRBD1 or TRBD2 (6 bases each). Germline loops: CDR1 ENHRY, CDR2 SYGVKD. The CDR3 consists of 14 residues. Trimming pared 0 bases from V and 4 bases from J, leaving 10 bases between. Here the CDR3 reads CAISESGGGYEQYF. The CDR3 bases are TGTGCCATCAGTGAGTCTGGAGGGGGTTACGAGCAGTACTTC.

The chain carries TRBV4-3 and TRBJ1-2, with 8 bases aligning to TRBD1. Germline CDR1 is LGHNA and CDR2 is YSLEER. The CDR3 is 16 residues long. After removal of 6 bases from V and 4 bases from J, the junction contained 13 bases not matched to a gene. The CDR3 protein is CASRGGTGSKTYGYTF. CDR3 DNA sequence: TGCGCCAGCAGAGGGGGGACAGGCAGCAAAACCTATGGCTACACCTTC.